This is a list of T cell receptor beta chains from one sample in a study of cytotoxic CD8 clonotypes in ibrutinib-treated CLL. Some clones are missing from TCRdb's copy, which holds only in-frame ones; the method was immunoSEQ multiplex PCR. The sample holds about 35,000 clones, 71% seen once. Sequencing was performed on PBMCs, taken at disease progression, from a patient treated with ibrutinib. The receptor set was obtained from a human donor with chronic lymphocytic leukemia. Each CDR3 is given with its conserved first and last residue.

cdr3_length: 16
j_call: TRBJ2-4
v_call: TRBV10-3
cdr3_aa: CAISDSSGGAPDIQYF

cdr3_length: 13
j_call: TRBJ2-3
v_call: TRBV4-1
cdr3_aa: CASSRGGTDTQYF

cdr3_length: 17
j_call: TRBJ2-4
v_call: TRBV5-1
cdr3_aa: CASSPGQGSLAKNIQYF

cdr3_length: 17
j_call: TRBJ1-3
v_call: TRBV15
cdr3_aa: CATSRDHVRGPGNTIYF

cdr3_length: 13
j_call: TRBJ2-2
v_call: TRBV9
cdr3_aa: CASSVLRTGELFF

cdr3_length: 16
j_call: TRBJ2-7
v_call: TRBV9
cdr3_aa: CASSVAPRDRVFGQYF

cdr3_length: 19
j_call: TRBJ2-4
v_call: TRBV23-1
cdr3_aa: CASSQPGQGASTAKNIQYF

cdr3_length: 15
j_call: TRBJ2-5
v_call: TRBV15
cdr3_aa: CATSRGQGVQETQYF

cdr3_length: 14
j_call: TRBJ2-5
v_call: TRBV19
cdr3_aa: CASSMGSGGETQYF

cdr3_length: 15
j_call: TRBJ1-3
v_call: TRBV6-1
cdr3_aa: CASSPGRSSGNTIYF

cdr3_length: 14
j_call: TRBJ1-5
v_call: TRBV28
cdr3_aa: CASSLTGMRQPQHF

cdr3_length: 14
j_call: TRBJ1-4
v_call: TRBV7-8
cdr3_aa: CASSTGTGFEKLFF

cdr3_length: 13
j_call: TRBJ2-2
v_call: TRBV5-8
cdr3_aa: CASSRVRAGELFF

cdr3_length: 14
j_call: TRBJ2-1
v_call: TRBV6-4
cdr3_aa: CASSTGTSPNEQFF

cdr3_length: 13
j_call: TRBJ1-1
v_call: TRBV29-1
cdr3_aa: CSATTGQNTEAFF

cdr3_length: 15
j_call: TRBJ2-3
v_call: TRBV7-9
cdr3_aa: CASSLEGQGTDTQYF

cdr3_length: 15
j_call: TRBJ1-3
v_call: TRBV6-6
cdr3_aa: CASSYARIAGNTIYF

cdr3_length: 16
j_call: TRBJ1-4
v_call: TRBV11-2
cdr3_aa: CASNLEKGETNEKLFF

cdr3_length: 13
j_call: TRBJ2-7
v_call: TRBV5-4
cdr3_aa: CASSRDRASEQYF

cdr3_length: 16
j_call: TRBJ2-6
v_call: TRBV12-2
cdr3_aa: CASRLDGGHGANVLTF

cdr3_length: 15
j_call: TRBJ2-2
v_call: TRBV5-1
cdr3_aa: CASSFGGAPTGELFF

cdr3_length: 17
j_call: TRBJ1-2
v_call: TRBV10-1
cdr3_aa: CASSEGSRGRRGYGYTF

cdr3_length: 11
j_call: TRBJ2-5
v_call: TRBV19
cdr3_aa: CASRWGETQYF

cdr3_length: 17
j_call: TRBJ2-3
v_call: TRBV4-2
cdr3_aa: CASSHAISGGSTDTQYF

cdr3_length: 13
j_call: TRBJ1-4
v_call: TRBV6-1
cdr3_aa: CASKDRTNEKLFF

cdr3_length: 14
j_call: TRBJ1-2
v_call: TRBV6-1
cdr3_aa: CVSRSGTASDGYTF

cdr3_length: 13
j_call: TRBJ2-4
v_call: TRBV19
cdr3_aa: CASSISIKNIQYF

cdr3_length: 13
j_call: TRBJ1-2
v_call: TRBV4-2
cdr3_aa: CASSTQGAGGYTF

cdr3_length: 17
j_call: TRBJ1-5
v_call: TRBV19
cdr3_aa: CASSTWTGPYSNQPQHF

cdr3_length: 14
j_call: TRBJ1-4
v_call: TRBV5-6
cdr3_aa: CASSLGQYTEKLFF

cdr3_length: 14
j_call: TRBJ2-1
v_call: TRBV5-1
cdr3_aa: CASSENVRTGEQFF

cdr3_length: 17
j_call: TRBJ1-2
v_call: TRBV4-1
cdr3_aa: CASSHLGMAFLDYGYTF

cdr3_length: 16
j_call: TRBJ2-5
v_call: TRBV5-4
cdr3_aa: CASSPWGGTSGETQYF

cdr3_length: 15
j_call: TRBJ2-7
v_call: TRBV5-1
cdr3_aa: CASSSGDRVSYEQYF

cdr3_length: 18
j_call: TRBJ1-4
v_call: TRBV11-2
cdr3_aa: CASSRERTGGRSNEKLFF

cdr3_length: 14
j_call: TRBJ1-6
v_call: TRBV5-6
cdr3_aa: CASSLGGHNSPLHF

cdr3_length: 13
j_call: TRBJ1-5
v_call: TRBV28
cdr3_aa: CATRWGSNQPQHF

cdr3_length: 13
j_call: TRBJ1-5
v_call: TRBV19
cdr3_aa: CASTTLYNQPQHF

cdr3_length: 14
j_call: TRBJ1-4
v_call: TRBV7-6
cdr3_aa: CASGRDPSNEKLFF

cdr3_length: 14
j_call: TRBJ1-1
v_call: TRBV10-3
cdr3_aa: CATRDSYEAAEAFF

cdr3_length: 17
j_call: TRBJ2-7
v_call: TRBV5-6
cdr3_aa: CASSLEKGTGGRTEQYF

cdr3_length: 16
j_call: TRBJ1-1
v_call: TRBV18
cdr3_aa: CASSPFGGGVNTEAFF

cdr3_length: 14
j_call: TRBJ1-1
v_call: TRBV15
cdr3_aa: CATSTDRRNTEAFF

cdr3_length: 13
j_call: TRBJ1-2
v_call: TRBV6-6
cdr3_aa: CASSEAEDYGYTF

cdr3_length: 14
j_call: TRBJ2-5
v_call: TRBV7-7
cdr3_aa: CASSDKGQQETQYF

cdr3_length: 15
j_call: TRBJ2-7
v_call: TRBV5-1
cdr3_aa: CASSLVGLTSYEQYF

cdr3_length: 18
j_call: TRBJ2-3
v_call: TRBV2
cdr3_aa: CASSPLAGGPGWSDTQYF

cdr3_length: 13
j_call: TRBJ1-1
v_call: TRBV11-2
cdr3_aa: CASSLDYNTEAFF

cdr3_length: 14
j_call: TRBJ2-3
v_call: TRBV6-6
cdr3_aa: CASSWGGSTDTQYF

cdr3_length: 14
j_call: TRBJ2-7
v_call: TRBV7-9
cdr3_aa: CASSPSGPPYEQYF

cdr3_length: 15
j_call: TRBJ2-1
v_call: TRBV5-5
cdr3_aa: CASSLVPGRYNEQFF

cdr3_length: 14
j_call: TRBJ2-1
v_call: TRBV11-3
cdr3_aa: CASSSRTGANEQFF

cdr3_length: 16
j_call: TRBJ1-2
v_call: TRBV7-6
cdr3_aa: CASSLARAGGAPGYTF

cdr3_length: 14
j_call: TRBJ1-4
v_call: TRBV18
cdr3_aa: CASSPGGRGEKLFF

cdr3_length: 15
j_call: TRBJ2-7
v_call: TRBV6-1
cdr3_aa: CASSESRRSSYEQYF

cdr3_length: 18
j_call: TRBJ2-1
v_call: TRBV15
cdr3_aa: CATSRVGGPGGRVNEQFF

cdr3_length: 12
j_call: TRBJ2-7
v_call: TRBV16
cdr3_aa: CASSQFSYEQYF